The rows below give T cell receptor beta chains drawn from one sample of a study of OX40 agonist ivuxolimab in advanced cancers. Sequencing used immunoSEQ multiplex PCR; TCRdb keeps in-frame clones, though not all of them. Among about 88,000 clones listed, approximately 89% were seen once. This material consisted of CD4+ or CD8+ T cells sorted from blood, taken in a trial of the OX40 agonist ivuxolimab. The receptor set was obtained from an adult with an advanced solid tumor such as melanoma, head and neck, liver or kidney cancer. The CDR3 runs from the conserved cysteine through the conserved F or W. D genes are given only for firm matches. Clone size is not always given. Where it is, it says once, few, many or a class for expanded clones.

abundance,d_gene,len,j_gene,v_gene,CDR3aa,CDR3nt
once,TRBD1,15,TRBJ2-1,TRBV5-8,CASSDRQGGYNEQFF,TGTGCCAGCAGCGATCGACAGGGGGGGTACAATGAGCAGTTCTTC
NA,NA,12,TRBJ1-5,TRBV5-6,CASGGFGQPQHF,TGTGCCAGCGGGGGGTTCGGGCAGCCCCAGCATTTT
NA,NA,15,TRBJ1-1,TRBV7-3,CASSPTRVGGTEAFF,TGTGCCAGCAGTCCAACCAGGGTGGGGGGCACTGAAGCTTTCTTT
NA,NA,14,TRBJ1-1,TRBV5-1,CASSWGGRNTEAFF,TGCGCCAGCAGCTGGGGCGGGAGGAACACTGAAGCTTTCTTT
once,NA,16,TRBJ2-4,TRBV5-1,CASSLALSTEPGIQYF,TGCGCCAGCAGCCTGGCCTTATCGACAGAACCGGGGATTCAGTACTTC
NA,NA,13,TRBJ1-4,TRBV6-5,CASSYRGVEKLFF,TGTGCCAGCAGTTACCGAGGAGTTGAAAAACTGTTTTTT
NA,NA,15,TRBJ1-1,TRBV11-2,CASRPILGGNTEAFF,TGTGCCAGCAGACCTATATTGGGGGGAAACACTGAAGCTTTCTTT
NA,NA,13,TRBJ1-5,TRBV18,CASSQYSNQPQHF,TGTGCCAGCTCGCAATATAGCAATCAGCCCCAGCATTTT
once,NA,15,TRBJ2-3,TRBV14,CASSQPTRSTDTQYF,TGTGCCAGCAGCCAACCGACTAGAAGCACAGATACGCAGTATTTT
once,NA,15,TRBJ1-4,TRBV18,CASSPDSATNEKLFF,TGTGCCAGCTCACCGGACAGCGCAACTAATGAAAAACTGTTTTTT
NA,TRBD1,15,TRBJ2-3,TRBV7-8,CASSRIRTTGGSQYF,TGTGCCAGCAGCCGAATACGTACGACAGGGGGCTCGCAGTATTTT
NA,NA,14,TRBJ2-3,TRBV6-5,CASSRDSLTDTQYF,TGTGCCAGCAGTCGGGACTCACTCACAGATACGCAGTATTTT
NA,TRBD1,14,TRBJ1-2,TRBV4-1,CASSRGQGDGGYTF,TGCGCCAGCAGCCGCGGACAGGGAGATGGTGGCTACACCTTC
NA,NA,14,TRBJ1-1,TRBV7-2,CASSWGQGWTEAFF,TGTGCCAGCAGCTGGGGGCAGGGTTGGACTGAAGCTTTCTTT
NA,TRBD1,16,TRBJ2-5,TRBV28,CASTRDRGTLQETQYF,TGTGCCAGCACCAGAGACAGGGGGACCCTCCAAGAGACCCAGTACTTC
NA,NA,11,TRBJ1-1,TRBV2,CASSGSREAFF,TGTGCCAGCAGTGGTAGCCGAGAAGCTTTCTTT
NA,TRBD2,18,TRBJ2-2,TRBV9,CASSPRPKRGFHTGELFF,TGTGCCAGCAGCCCCAGGCCCAAGCGGGGGTTCCACACCGGGGAGCTGTTTTTT
NA,NA,15,TRBJ1-1,TRBV18,CASSPPSQGGGEAFF,TGTGCCAGCTCACCACCGTCACAGGGAGGGGGTGAAGCTTTCTTT
NA,NA,17,TRBJ2-3,TRBV5-1,CASSLEASLASTDTQYF,TGCGCCAGCAGCTTGGAGGCTAGCTTAGCTAGCACAGATACGCAGTATTTT
NA,NA,14,TRBJ1-6,TRBV6-1,CATRLLTVGSPLHF,TGTGCCACCAGACTTCTGACGGTAGGGTCACCCCTCCACTTT
NA,TRBD1,16,TRBJ1-5,TRBV10-3,CAISVGDRTSNQPQHF,TGTGCCATCAGTGTAGGGGACAGGACTAGCAATCAGCCCCAGCATTTT
NA,NA,14,TRBJ1-1,TRBV4-2,CASSQGTANTEAFF,TGTGCCAGCAGCCAAGGGACGGCGAACACTGAAGCTTTCTTT
NA,NA,15,TRBJ1-4,TRBV5-1,CASSLEPSTNEKLFF,TGCGCCAGCAGCTTGGAGCCTTCAACTAATGAAAAACTGTTTTTT
NA,NA,15,TRBJ1-3,TRBV6-1,CASREGGVSGNTIYF,TGTGCCAGCAGGGAAGGAGGTGTCTCTGGAAACACCATATATTTT
few,TRBD1,15,TRBJ2-5,TRBV5-6,CASSLGQGVKETQYF,TGTGCCAGCAGCTTGGGACAGGGGGTAAAGGAGACCCAGTACTTC
NA,TRBD2,15,TRBJ2-3,TRBV5-1,CASRFSGGASDTQYF,TGCGCCAGCAGATTTAGCGGGGGGGCCTCGGATACGCAGTATTTT
NA,NA,11,TRBJ1-5,TRBV20-1,CSASLTEAQHF,TGCAGTGCAAGCTTAACAGAGGCCCAGCATTTT
NA,TRBD1,14,TRBJ2-3,TRBV19,CASSIPGGIGTQYF,TGTGCCAGTAGTATTCCAGGGGGTATCGGTACGCAGTATTTT
NA,NA,15,TRBJ2-3,TRBV7-7,CASSLIGAGTDTQYF,TGTGCTAGCAGCTTAATAGGCGCGGGCACAGATACGCAGTATTTT
NA,NA,13,TRBJ1-6,TRBV6-1,CASSFEGYSPLHF,TGTGCCAGCAGTTTTGAGGGGTATTCACCCCTCCACTTT
NA,NA,20,TRBJ2-6,TRBV5-1,CASSLRPPGARGSGANVLTF,TGCGCCAGCAGCTTACGACCCCCCGGAGCACGGGGCTCTGGGGCCAACGTCCTGACTTTC
NA,NA,14,TRBJ1-1,TRBV5-1,CASSLQGGNTEAFF,TGCGCCAGCAGCTTACAGGGCGGGAACACTGAAGCTTTCTTT
NA,TRBD1,15,TRBJ1-2,TRBV9,CASSVGLGGSYGYTF,TGTGCCAGCAGCGTAGGGTTAGGGGGCTCCTATGGCTACACCTTC
NA,NA,18,TRBJ2-1,TRBV25-1,CASSEGGGGRGSYNEQFF,TGTGCCAGCAGTGAAGGAGGGGGTGGGAGGGGCTCCTACAATGAGCAGTTCTTC
NA,NA,15,TRBJ2-1,TRBV11-2,CASSLNTISRNEQFF,TGTGCCAGCAGCTTAAACACAATTAGTAGGAATGAGCAGTTCTTC
NA,TRBD2,16,TRBJ2-3,TRBV2,CASRPRGGGRTDTQYF,TGTGCCAGCAGGCCCCGGGGCGGGGGACGCACAGATACGCAGTATTTT
NA,TRBD1,14,TRBJ1-2,TRBV6-5,CASRMTGSANGYTF,TGTGCCAGCAGAATGACAGGGAGCGCGAATGGCTACACCTTC
NA,NA,17,TRBJ1-3,TRBV7-9,CASSLRAGPYSGNTIYF,TGTGCCAGCAGCTTAAGGGCGGGGCCCTACTCTGGAAACACCATATATTTT
NA,NA,16,TRBJ1-2,TRBV21-1,CASSKAGTGRGYGYTF,TGTGCCAGCAGCAAAGCCGGGACTGGGCGGGGGTATGGCTACACCTTC
once,NA,12,TRBJ2-1,TRBV6-5,CASSYRGIEQFF,TGTGCCAGCAGTTACCGAGGGATTGAGCAGTTCTTC
NA,TRBD1,16,TRBJ1-6,TRBV5-1,CASSLDPTGGGSPLHF,TGCGCCAGCAGCTTGGACCCGACAGGGGGTGGTTCACCCCTCCACTTT
NA,NA,11,TRBJ1-1,TRBV7-3,CASSSLVPAFF,TGTGCCAGCAGCTCCCTCGTTCCAGCTTTCTTT
few,NA,17,TRBJ1-4,TRBV4-1,CASSQGSLQGGSEKLFF,TGCGCCAGCAGCCAAGGGTCCTTACAGGGCGGTTCTGAAAAACTGTTTTTT
NA,TRBD1,15,TRBJ2-2,TRBV4-1,CASSPGQGGTGELFF,TGCGCCAGCAGCCCGGGACAGGGAGGCACCGGGGAGCTGTTTTTT
NA,NA,13,TRBJ2-3,TRBV5-6,CASSFYGTDTQYF,TGTGCCAGCAGCTTCTACGGGACAGATACGCAGTATTTT
NA,NA,13,TRBJ1-1,TRBV7-2,CASSLAQTTEAFF,TGTGCCAGCAGCTTAGCGCAGACTACTGAAGCTTTCTTT
NA,TRBD2,16,TRBJ2-2,TRBV19,CASSIRAGSNTGELFF,TGTGCCAGTAGTATACGAGCGGGGTCGAACACCGGGGAGCTGTTTTTT
NA,NA,12,TRBJ2-7,TRBV28,CASSLGSYEQYF,TGTGCCAGCAGTTTAGGCTCCTACGAGCAGTACTTC
NA,NA,17,TRBJ1-2,TRBV4-2,CASSQDRAGTGRSGYTF,TGTGCCAGCAGCCAAGATCGCGCCGGAACAGGGAGAAGTGGCTACACCTTC
NA,NA,14,TRBJ2-2,TRBV18,CASSQGTNTGELFF,TGTGCCAGCTCTCAGGGTACGAACACCGGGGAGCTGTTTTTT
few,NA,14,TRBJ2-3,TRBV9,CASSASGRTDTQYF,TGTGCCAGCAGCGCCAGCGGACGCACAGATACGCAGTATTTT
NA,TRBD1,15,TRBJ2-1,TRBV19,CASSIPGGFYNEQFF,TGTGCCAGTAGTATTCCAGGGGGCTTTTACAATGAGCAGTTCTTC
NA,TRBD1,14,TRBJ1-1,TRBV12-5,CASGAGTGNTEAFF,TGTGCTAGTGGAGCCGGGACAGGGAACACTGAAGCTTTCTTT
NA,TRBD2,15,TRBJ2-3,TRBV7-2,CASSLVGRESDTQYF,TGTGCCAGCAGCTTAGTCGGGCGGGAGTCAGATACGCAGTATTTT
once,NA,13,TRBJ2-5,TRBV27,CASSRVLGETQYF,TGTGCCAGCAGCCGCGTTTTGGGGGAGACCCAGTACTTC